The 27 T cell receptor beta chains below all came from one sample that was sequenced in a study of beta chain features in type 1 diabetes. The sequenced template was cDNA made from the entire isolated RNA. Some clones are missing from TCRdb's copy, which holds only in-frame ones; the method was immunoSEQ multiplex PCR. Altogether about half a million clones are present, 30% being singletons, with the ten largest covering about 0.06%. The source material was naive CD4+ T cells from blood. These receptors were collected from a man aged 18-30 years in good health.

This sequence joins TRBV7-9 and TRBJ1-2; D is possibly TRBD1 (5 bases). CDR3 length: 15 residues. CDR1 is SEHNR and CDR2 is FQNEAQ in the germline V gene (reference sequence). V lost 5 bases to trimming and J lost 2 bases, with 15 bases between them. DNA of the CDR3: TGTGCCAGCAGCCTCGCCGGGGCCACCAACTATGGCTACACCTTC. Amino acid sequence: CASSLAGATNYGYTF.

In its sample, this clone was seen a few times. This specimen includes other DNA sequences encoding the same CDR3. The gene calls are TRBV30 and TRBJ1-5, with TRBD1 matching 9 bases. This CDR3 region has 13 residues. V gave up 3 bases and J gave up 5 bases; unmatched junction bases: 2. Germline V gene sequence: CDR1 GTSNPN, CDR2 SVGIG (reference sequence). The CDR3 sequence is CAWSDRGDQPQHF. The CDR3 nucleotides are TGTGCCTGGAGCGACAGGGGGGATCAGCCCCAGCATTTT.

This clone was counted a single time. This chain connects TRBV7-2 to TRBJ2-7, with TRBD2 matching 7 bases. The CDR3 covers 13 residues. Germline V gene sequence: CDR1 SGHTA, CDR2 FQGNSA. V gave up 10 bases and J gave up 5 bases; unmatched junction bases: 11. The chain's CDR3 is CANREKGTNEQYF. The CDR3 bases are TGTGCCAACCGGGAGAAGGGGACTAACGAGCAGTACTTC.

This clone appeared a single time. V and J are TRBV10-3 and TRBJ2-7; D call uncertain. V gave up 10 bases and J gave up 2 bases, with 15 bases separating them. This CDR3 is built from 13 residues. Germline V gives CDR1 ENHRY, CDR2 SYGVKD. CDR3 nucleotide sequence: TGTGCCACAAGCCCGCCGTTGACCTACGAGCAGTACTTC. As protein: CATSPPLTYEQYF.

The chain is built from TRBV29-1 and TRBJ1-1; TRBD1 matches at 8 bases. The CDR3 runs 13 residues. With 7 bases clipped from V and 3 bases from J, the junction kept 7 bases outside the gene matches. Germline V lookup: CDR1 SQVTM, CDR2 ANQGSEA. The CDR3, as DNA: TGCAGCGGCGACAGGGGACGGGACACTGAAGCTTTCTTT. Its translation is CSGDRGRDTEAFF.

The table lists this clone with a few counts. The rearrangement links TRBV30 to TRBJ2-5; 8 positions agree with TRBD1. The V segment lost 3 bases and the J segment 1 base; nucleotides outside the gene matches: 7. Germline V gene sequence: CDR1 GTSNPN, CDR2 SVGIG (reference sequence). CDR3 length equals 15 residues. CDR3 nucleotides: TGTGCCTGGAGGTGGACAGGGCATTCCCAAGAGACCCAGTACTTC. The encoded protein is CAWRWTGHSQETQYF. Based on the CDR3 plus reference TRBV30 and TRBJ2-5, the full variable domain is SQTIHQWPATLVQPVGSPLSLECTVEGTSNPNLYWYRQAAGRGLQLLFYSVGIGQISSEVPQNLSASRPQDRQFILSSKKLLLSDSGFYLCAWRWTGHSQETQYFGPGTRLLVL.

This clone was detected only a few times. The chain is built from TRBV7-9 and TRBJ1-1; maybe TRBD1 (6 bases). CDR1 and CDR2 (germline): SEHNR, FQNEAQ (reference sequence). The CDR3 consists of 14 residues. V lost 7 bases, J lost 5 bases, and 17 bases lay in between. For the CDR3, the DNA is TGTGCCAGCACCGTCCATGGGGGCAGGACTGAAGCTTTCTTT. Translation: CASTVHGGRTEAFF.

The table lists this clone with a few counts. J is TRBJ2-6 and V is TRBV27; D gene unclear. CDR3 size: 13 residues. Trimming took off 3 bases at V and 3 bases at J, with 3 bases between the two ends. Per the germline V gene, CDR1 is MNHEY and CDR2 is SMNVEV (reference sequence). DNA of the CDR3: TGTGCCAGCAGTTTGGGTGGGGCCAACGTCCTGACTTTC. It yields the protein CASSLGGANVLTF.

As concerns this clone: The same CDR3 arises from other DNA sequences in this sample as well. This chain links TRBV5-1 with TRBJ2-1; possible D gene TRBD1, 6 bases. The CDR3 extends over 15 amino acids. Germline loops: CDR1 SGHRS, CDR2 YFSETQ. V gave up 0 bases and J gave up 0 bases, with 7 bases separating them. CDR3 sequence (DNA): TGCGCCAGCAGCTTGGTGGACAGCTCCTACAATGAGCAGTTCTTC. Its protein is CASSLVDSSYNEQFF.

This clone was observed a handful of times. The V gene is TRBV30, the J gene TRBJ2-2; D gene unclear. The CDR3 sequence is 16 residues long. From germline, CDR1 is GTSNPN and CDR2 SVGIG (reference sequence). The germline V and J ends were trimmed by 0 bases and 3 bases, with 14 bases remaining between them. The CDR3 loop is CAWSVVRNSYTGELFF. The CDR3 DNA sequence: TGTGCCTGGAGTGTGGTCAGAAACTCATACACCGGGGAGCTGTTTTTT.

This clone was found once. The chain has TRBV30 and TRBJ1-2, with D possibly being TRBD1 (5 bases). CDR3 size: 14 residues. CDR1 is GTSNPN, CDR2 SVGIG, per germline (reference sequence). With 0 bases removed from V and 7 bases from J, the gap between germline ends came to 15 bases. The CDR3 loop reads CAWSVSVGVGGYTF. CDR3 bases: TGTGCCTGGAGTGTAAGCGTGGGGGTTGGTGGCTACACCTTC. Filled out from reference TRBV30 and TRBJ1-2, the complete variable domain reads SQTIHQWPATLVQPVGSPLSLECTVEGTSNPNLYWYRQAAGRGLQLLFYSVGIGQISSEVPQNLSASRPQDRQFILSSKKLLLSDSGFYLCAWSVSVGVGGYTFGSGTRLTVV.

This clone was seen a handful of times. The rearrangement links TRBV29-1 to TRBJ2-1; 10 nucleotides agree with TRBD1. The length of the CDR3 is 14 residues. Germline CDR1 and CDR2: SQVTM and ANQGSEA. The ends lost 5 bases at V and 9 bases at J; junction bases unmatched: 10. The chain's CDR3 is CSVSPDRGRGEQFF. CDR3 sequence (DNA): TGCAGCGTTAGCCCTGACAGGGGGCGAGGTGAGCAGTTCTTC.

The chain uses TRBV4-3 and TRBJ2-1; D not resolved. V was shortened by 5 bases and J by 4 bases, with 15 bases between the two germline ends. This CDR3 is built from 15 residues. From germline, CDR1 is LGHNA and CDR2 YSLEER. The CDR3 DNA is TGCGCCAGCAGCGGCCGGACCAATCCATACAATGAGCAGTTCTTC. As protein: CASSGRTNPYNEQFF.

The chain uses TRBV25-1 and TRBJ1-2, with 7 bases fitting TRBD1. The CDR3 contains 14 residues. CDR1 is MGHDK, CDR2 SYGVNS, per germline. V lost 10 bases and J lost 7; bases outside the gene matches: 15. The chain's CDR3 is CATRAEGQAGGYTF. The CDR3 DNA sequence: TGTGCCACCCGGGCTGAAGGACAGGCTGGTGGCTACACCTTC.

The V call is TRBV28, the J call TRBJ2-5; D uncertain. Germline V gene data show CDR1 as MDHEN and CDR2 as SYDVKM. The length of the CDR3 is 13 residues. V shed 2 bases and J shed 5 bases, with 9 bases lying between them. The CDR3: CASSLVPSETQYF. Written as DNA, the CDR3 is TGTGCCAGCAGTTTAGTACCTTCGGAGACCCAGTACTTC.

There are a few counts of this clone. The chain's CDR3 is CASRAGANVLTF. CDR3 DNA: TGTGCCAGCAGGGCTGGGGCCAACGTCCTGACTTTC. The chain combines TRBV28 with TRBJ2-6; unclear D gene. The ends were cut back, 6 bases at V and 2 bases at J, with 2 bases in the middle. The germline V gene encodes CDR1 MDHEN and CDR2 SYDVKM. The CDR3 runs 12 residues.

This clone was observed a few times. V gene TRBV7-2 combines with J gene TRBJ2-1; tentative D call: TRBD2 (6 bases). This CDR3 is built from 14 residues. The germline gives CDR1 SGHTA, CDR2 FQGNSA. Trimming pared 6 bases from V and 0 bases from J, leaving 9 bases between. CDR3 protein: CASRPTSSYNEQFF. CDR3 nucleotide sequence: TGTGCCAGCAGACCGACTAGCTCCTACAATGAGCAGTTCTTC.

This chain links TRBV30 with TRBJ2-1; D uncertain. V lost 0 bases, J lost 5 bases, and 11 bases lay in between. The V gene's germline CDR1 is GTSNPN and CDR2 SVGIG (reference sequence). The CDR3 runs 14 residues. In nucleotides, the CDR3 is TGTGCCTGGAGTGTAACGGGTACCAACAATGAGCAGTTCTTC. Residues: CAWSVTGTNNEQFF.

The rearrangement joins TRBV9 to TRBJ1-4, with D perhaps TRBD1 (5 bases). V dropped 4 bases and J dropped 8 bases, with 15 bases sitting between them. This CDR3 is 14 amino acids long. CDR1 SGDLS and CDR2 YYNGEE come from the germline V gene. CDR3 DNA: TGTGCCAGCAGCACTGACAGCGGGTCGGAAAAACTGTTTTTT. It translates to CASSTDSGSEKLFF.

For the CDR3, the DNA is TGCAGCCCGGGGACTAGCGGAGAGACCCAGTACTTC. Protein: CSPGTSGETQYF. The V call is TRBV29-1, the J call TRBJ2-5, with 11 bases aligning to TRBD2. Germline CDR1 SQVTM, CDR2 ANQGSEA. The CDR3 has 12 amino acids. V was pared by 8 bases and J by 4 bases, with 3 bases of the junction left unmatched.

This clone appeared a few times. The chain employs TRBV7-9 and TRBJ2-7; D not certain. Germline CDR1 and CDR2: SEHNR and FQNEAQ (reference sequence). CDR3 length equals 14 residues. The germline V and J ends were trimmed by 5 bases and 6 bases, with 17 bases remaining between them. CDR3 in DNA: TGTGCCAGCAGCCCTTTTGAGCGTACCGGCGAGCAGTACTTC. This translates into CASSPFERTGEQYF.

This clone showed up just a few times. Compared with germline, one end of the junction differs, possibly owing to a read error. The chain recombines TRBV7-7 with TRBJ1-4; perhaps TRBD1 as D (5 bases). From germline, CDR1 is SSHAT and CDR2 FNYEAQ (reference sequence). This CDR3 is built from 13 residues. The CDR3 sequence: CASSQGVDEKLFF. DNA of the CDR3: TGTGCTAGCAGCCAGGGCGTCGATGAAAAACTGTTTTTT.

The J gene is TRBJ2-3, the V gene TRBV29-1; perhaps TRBD2 as D (5 bases). Per germline, CDR1 SQVTM and CDR2 ANQGSEA. The CDR3 has 12 amino acids. With 7 bases removed from V and 8 bases from J, the gap between germline ends came to 16 bases. CDR3: CSARTYHPTQYF. CDR3 nucleotide sequence: TGCAGCGCTAGGACTTATCACCCTACGCAGTATTTT.

This clone was seen a handful of times. This chain uses TRBV29-1 with TRBJ2-7; possible D gene TRBD2, 5 bases. V was clipped by 4 bases and J by 2 bases, with 12 bases between them. Germline V gene data show CDR1 as SQVTM and CDR2 as ANQGSEA. The CDR3 runs 13 residues. As DNA, the CDR3 is TGCAGCGTTGTAAAGACGGGAACCTACGAGCAGTACTTC. Amino acids: CSVVKTGTYEQYF.

This clone has a handful of counts. This chain connects TRBV7-8 to TRBJ2-7, with 7 bases aligning to TRBD1. This CDR3 has 14 amino acids. V shed 2 bases, J shed 3 bases, and the junction held 4 bases outside the gene matches. The germline V gene has CDR1 SGHVS and CDR2 FQNEAQ. This chain's CDR3 is CASSLRPGGYEQYF. As DNA, the CDR3 is TGTGCCAGCAGCTTACGACCAGGGGGCTACGAGCAGTACTTC. Combining the CDR3 with reference TRBV7-8 and TRBJ2-7 gives the whole variable domain GAGVSQSPRYKVAKRGQDVALRCDPISGHVSLFWYQQALGQGPEFLTYFQNEAQLDKSGLPSDRFFAERPEGSVSTLKIQRTQQEDSAVYLCASSLRPGGYEQYFGPGTRLTVT.

This clone has only a few counts. Other DNA sequences in this specimen translate into the identical CDR3. The rearrangement uses TRBV29-1 and TRBJ2-7; 10 bases line up with TRBD2. Looked up from germline, CDR1 is SQVTM and CDR2 is ANQGSEA. The CDR3 length is 14 residues. With V trimmed by 3 bases and J by 4 bases, 6 bases remained unmatched. In DNA form, the CDR3 reads TGCAGCGTTGACGGAACTAGCGGGACATACGAGCAGTACTTC. This gives the protein CSVDGTSGTYEQYF.

This clone has only a few counts. This rearrangement joins TRBV29-1 to TRBJ1-2; no definite D call. Per the germline V gene, CDR1 is SQVTM and CDR2 is ANQGSEA. The CDR3 is 11 amino acids. Between the trimmed V and J ends, which lost 4 bases and 6 bases, there was a span of 9 bases. The CDR3 reads CSVGAGDGYTF. The CDR3 DNA sequence: TGCAGCGTTGGAGCCGGGGATGGCTACACCTTC.